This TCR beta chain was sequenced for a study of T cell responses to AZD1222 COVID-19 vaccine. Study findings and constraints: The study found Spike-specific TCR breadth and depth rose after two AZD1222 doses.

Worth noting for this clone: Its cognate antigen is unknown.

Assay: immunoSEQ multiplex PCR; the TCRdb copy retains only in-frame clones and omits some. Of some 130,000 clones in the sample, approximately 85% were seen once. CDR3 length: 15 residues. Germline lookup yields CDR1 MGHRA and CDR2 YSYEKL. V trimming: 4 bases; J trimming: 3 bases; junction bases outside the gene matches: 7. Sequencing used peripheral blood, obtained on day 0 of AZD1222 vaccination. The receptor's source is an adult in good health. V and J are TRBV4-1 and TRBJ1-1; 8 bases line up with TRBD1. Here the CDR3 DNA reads TGCGCCAGCAGCCCCGGACAGGGAGCGGACACTGAAGCTTTCTTT. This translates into CASSPGQGADTEAFF.